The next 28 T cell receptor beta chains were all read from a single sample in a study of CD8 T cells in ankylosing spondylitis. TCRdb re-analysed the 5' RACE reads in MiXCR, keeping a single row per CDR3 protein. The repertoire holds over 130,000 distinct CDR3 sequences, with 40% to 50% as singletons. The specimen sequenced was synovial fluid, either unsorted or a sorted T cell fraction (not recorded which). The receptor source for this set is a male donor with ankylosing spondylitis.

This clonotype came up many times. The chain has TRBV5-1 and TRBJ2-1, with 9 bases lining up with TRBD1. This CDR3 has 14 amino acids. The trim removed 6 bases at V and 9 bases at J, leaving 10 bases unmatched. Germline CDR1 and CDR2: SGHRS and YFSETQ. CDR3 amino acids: CASNPGQGVAEQFF. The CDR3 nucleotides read TGCGCCAGCAATCCGGGACAGGGTGTCGCTGAGCAGTTCTTC.

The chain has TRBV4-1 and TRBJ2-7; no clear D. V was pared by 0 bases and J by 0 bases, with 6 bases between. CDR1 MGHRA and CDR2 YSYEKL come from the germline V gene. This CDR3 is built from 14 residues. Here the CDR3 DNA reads TGCGCCAGCAGCCAAGAGGTGCTCTCCTACGAGCAGTACTTC. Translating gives CASSQEVLSYEQYF.

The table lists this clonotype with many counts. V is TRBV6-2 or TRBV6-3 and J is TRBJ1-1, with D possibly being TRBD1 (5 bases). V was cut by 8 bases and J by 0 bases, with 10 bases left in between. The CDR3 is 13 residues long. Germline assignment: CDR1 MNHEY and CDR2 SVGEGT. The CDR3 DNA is TGTGCCAGCCGAGGGACGATGAACACTGAAGCTTTCTTT. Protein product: CASRGTMNTEAFF.

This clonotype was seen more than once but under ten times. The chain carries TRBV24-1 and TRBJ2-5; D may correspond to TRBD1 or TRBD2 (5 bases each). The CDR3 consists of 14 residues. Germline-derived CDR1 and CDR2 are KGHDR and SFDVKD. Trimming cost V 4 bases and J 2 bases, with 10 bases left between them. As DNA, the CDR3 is TGTGCCACCAGTGACGGGGCCTATCAAGAGACCCAGTACTTC. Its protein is CATSDGAYQETQYF.

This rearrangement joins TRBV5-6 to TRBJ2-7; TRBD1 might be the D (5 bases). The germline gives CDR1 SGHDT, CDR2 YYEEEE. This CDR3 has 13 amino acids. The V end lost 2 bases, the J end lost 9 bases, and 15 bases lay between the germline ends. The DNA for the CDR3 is TGTGCCAGCAGCTTATGGGCAGGGCGAAGGCAGTACTTC. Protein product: CASSLWAGRRQYF. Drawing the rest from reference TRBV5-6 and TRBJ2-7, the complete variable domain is DAGVTQSPTHLIKTRGQQVTLRCSPKSGHDTVSWYQQALGQGPQFIFQYYEEEERQRGNFPDRFSGHQFPNYSSELNVNALLLGDSALYLCASSLWAGRRQYFGPGTRLTVT.

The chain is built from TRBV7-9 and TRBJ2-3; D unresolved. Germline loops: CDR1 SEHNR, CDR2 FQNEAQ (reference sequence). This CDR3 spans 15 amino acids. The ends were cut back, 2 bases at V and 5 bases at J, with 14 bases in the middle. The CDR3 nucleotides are TGTGCCAGCAGCTTAATAGGGCGTTCTGAAGATACGCAGTATTTT. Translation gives CASSLIGRSEDTQYF. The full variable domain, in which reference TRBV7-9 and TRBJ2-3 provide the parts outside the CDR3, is DTGVSQNPRHKITKRGQNVTFRCDPISEHNRLYWYRQTLGQGPEFLTYFQNEAQLEKSRLLSDRFSAERPKGSFSTLEIQRTEQGDSAMYLCASSLIGRSEDTQYFGPGTRLTVL.

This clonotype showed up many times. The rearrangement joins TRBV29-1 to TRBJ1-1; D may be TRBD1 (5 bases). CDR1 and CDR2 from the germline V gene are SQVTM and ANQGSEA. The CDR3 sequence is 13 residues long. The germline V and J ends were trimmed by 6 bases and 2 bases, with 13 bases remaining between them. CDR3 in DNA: TGCAGCGTCACAGGCGTCATCAACACTGAAGCTTTCTTT. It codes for CSVTGVINTEAFF.

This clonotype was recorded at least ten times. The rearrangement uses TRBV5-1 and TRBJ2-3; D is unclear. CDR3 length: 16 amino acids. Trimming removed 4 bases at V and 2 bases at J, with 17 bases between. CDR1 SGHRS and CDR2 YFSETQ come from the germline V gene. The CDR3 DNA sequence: TGCGCCAGCAGCGCAGACGGTTCGCCCCTCACAGATACGCAGTATTTT. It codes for CASSADGSPLTDTQYF.

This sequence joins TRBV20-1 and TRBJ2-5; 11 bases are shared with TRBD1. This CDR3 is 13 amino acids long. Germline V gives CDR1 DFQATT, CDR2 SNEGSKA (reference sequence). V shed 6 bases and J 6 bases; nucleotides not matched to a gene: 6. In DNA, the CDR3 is TGCAGTGCAACGGGACAGGGGGTTAAGACCCAGTACTTC. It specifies CSATGQGVKTQYF.

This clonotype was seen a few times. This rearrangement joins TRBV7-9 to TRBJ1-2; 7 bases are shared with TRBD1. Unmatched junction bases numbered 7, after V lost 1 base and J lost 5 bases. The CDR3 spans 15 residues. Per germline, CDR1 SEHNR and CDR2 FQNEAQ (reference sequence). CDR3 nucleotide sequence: TGTGCCAGCAGCTTAGTTAGGGACAGAAGGTATGGCTACACCTTC. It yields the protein CASSLVRDRRYGYTF.

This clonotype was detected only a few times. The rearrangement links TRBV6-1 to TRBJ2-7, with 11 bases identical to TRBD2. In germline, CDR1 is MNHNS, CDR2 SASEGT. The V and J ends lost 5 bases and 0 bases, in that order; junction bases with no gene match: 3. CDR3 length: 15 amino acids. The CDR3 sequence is CASSMGLAASYEQYF. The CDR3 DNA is TGTGCCAGCAGTATGGGACTAGCGGCCTCCTACGAGCAGTACTTC.

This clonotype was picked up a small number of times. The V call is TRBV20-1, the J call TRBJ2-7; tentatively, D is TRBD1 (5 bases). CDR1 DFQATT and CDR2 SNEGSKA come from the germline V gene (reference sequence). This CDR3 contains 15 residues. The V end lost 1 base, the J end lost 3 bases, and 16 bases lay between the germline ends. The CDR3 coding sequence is TGCAGTGCTAGAGTAATGGAACAGACAGTCTACGAGCAGTACTTC. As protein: CSARVMEQTVYEQYF.

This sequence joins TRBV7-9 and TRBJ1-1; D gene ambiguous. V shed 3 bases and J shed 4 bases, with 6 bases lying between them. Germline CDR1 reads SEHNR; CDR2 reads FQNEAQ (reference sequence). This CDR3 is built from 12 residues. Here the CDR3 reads CASSLVATEAFF. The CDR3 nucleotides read TGTGCCAGCAGCTTGGTGGCCACTGAAGCTTTCTTT.

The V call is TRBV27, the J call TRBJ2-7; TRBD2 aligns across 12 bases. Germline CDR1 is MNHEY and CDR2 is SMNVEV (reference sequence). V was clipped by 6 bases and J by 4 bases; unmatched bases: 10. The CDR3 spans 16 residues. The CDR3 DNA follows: TGTGCCAGCAGCCCCGAGCCTAGCGGGAGGGCTTACGAGCAGTACTTC. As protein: CASSPEPSGRAYEQYF.

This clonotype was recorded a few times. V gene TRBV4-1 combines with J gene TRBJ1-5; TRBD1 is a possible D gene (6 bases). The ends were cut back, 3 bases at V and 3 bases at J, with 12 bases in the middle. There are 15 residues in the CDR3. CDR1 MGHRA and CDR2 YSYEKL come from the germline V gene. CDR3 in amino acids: CASSQTTGYNQPQHF. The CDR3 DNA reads TGCGCCAGCAGCCAGACGACAGGCTACAATCAGCCCCAGCATTTT.

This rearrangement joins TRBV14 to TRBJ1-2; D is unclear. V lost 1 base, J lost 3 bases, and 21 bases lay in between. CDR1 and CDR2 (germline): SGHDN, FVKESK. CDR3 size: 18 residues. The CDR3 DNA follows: TGTGCCAGCAGCCAAGGGTGGTTTGGCTGGGCCTGGGACTATGGCTACACCTTC. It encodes CASSQGWFGWAWDYGYTF.

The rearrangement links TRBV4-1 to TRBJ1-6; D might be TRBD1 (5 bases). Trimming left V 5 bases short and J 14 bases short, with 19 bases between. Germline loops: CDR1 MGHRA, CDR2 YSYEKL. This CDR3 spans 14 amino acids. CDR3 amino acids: CASSLARQPFSLHF. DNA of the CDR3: TGCGCCAGCAGCTTAGCTCGACAGCCCTTTTCCCTCCACTTT.

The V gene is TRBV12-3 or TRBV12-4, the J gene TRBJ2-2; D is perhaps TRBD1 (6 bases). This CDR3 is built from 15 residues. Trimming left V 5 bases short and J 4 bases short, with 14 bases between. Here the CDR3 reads CASSPHGTSTGELFF. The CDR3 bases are TGTGCCAGCAGTCCGCATGGGACATCCACCGGGGAGCTGTTTTTT.

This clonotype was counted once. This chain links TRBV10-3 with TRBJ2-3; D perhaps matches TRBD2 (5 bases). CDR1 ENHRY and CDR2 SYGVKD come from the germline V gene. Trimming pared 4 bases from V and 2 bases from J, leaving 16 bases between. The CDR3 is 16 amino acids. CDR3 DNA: TGTGCCATCAGTGGGACGGGGTCTAGCCACACAGATACGCAGTATTTT. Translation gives CAISGTGSSHTDTQYF.

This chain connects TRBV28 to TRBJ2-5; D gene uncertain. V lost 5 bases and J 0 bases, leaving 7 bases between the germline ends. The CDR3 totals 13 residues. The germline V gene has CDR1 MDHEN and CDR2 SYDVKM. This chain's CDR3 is CASSRTDQETQYF. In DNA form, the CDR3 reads TGTGCCAGCAGTCGCACCGACCAAGAGACCCAGTACTTC.

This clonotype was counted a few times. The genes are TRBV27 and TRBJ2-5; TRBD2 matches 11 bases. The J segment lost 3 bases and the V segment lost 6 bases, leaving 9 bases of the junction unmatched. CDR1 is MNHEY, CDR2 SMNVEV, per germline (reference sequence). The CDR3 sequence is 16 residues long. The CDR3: CASSPYLAGGKETQYF. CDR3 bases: TGTGCCAGCAGCCCTTATCTAGCGGGGGGCAAAGAGACCCAGTACTTC.

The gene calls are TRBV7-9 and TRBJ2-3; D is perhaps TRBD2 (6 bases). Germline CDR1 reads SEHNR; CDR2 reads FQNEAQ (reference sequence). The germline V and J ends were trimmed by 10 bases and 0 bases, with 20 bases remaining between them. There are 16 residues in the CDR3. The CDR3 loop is CATSPGTFVSTDTQYF. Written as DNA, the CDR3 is TGTGCCACGTCGCCGGGGACTTTCGTTAGCACAGATACGCAGTATTTT.

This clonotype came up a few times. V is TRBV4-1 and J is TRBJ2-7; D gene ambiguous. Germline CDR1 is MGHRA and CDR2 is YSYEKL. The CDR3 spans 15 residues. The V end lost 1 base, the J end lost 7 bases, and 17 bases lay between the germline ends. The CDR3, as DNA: TGCGCCAGCAGCCAAGTGACTGAAAGGAGCATGGAGCAGTACTTC. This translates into CASSQVTERSMEQYF.

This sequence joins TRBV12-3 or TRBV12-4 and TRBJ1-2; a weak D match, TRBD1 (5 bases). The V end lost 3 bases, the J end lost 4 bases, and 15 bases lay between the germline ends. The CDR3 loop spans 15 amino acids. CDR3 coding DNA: TGTGCCAGCAGTTTCCTGACGGCGGGACCCTATGGCTACACCTTC. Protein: CASSFLTAGPYGYTF.

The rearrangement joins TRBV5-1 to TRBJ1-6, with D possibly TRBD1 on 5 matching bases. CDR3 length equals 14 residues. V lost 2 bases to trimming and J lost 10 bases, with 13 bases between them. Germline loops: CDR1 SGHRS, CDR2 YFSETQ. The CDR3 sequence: CASSFGRARSPLHF. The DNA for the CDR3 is TGCGCCAGCAGCTTCGGCAGGGCTCGATCACCCCTCCACTTT.

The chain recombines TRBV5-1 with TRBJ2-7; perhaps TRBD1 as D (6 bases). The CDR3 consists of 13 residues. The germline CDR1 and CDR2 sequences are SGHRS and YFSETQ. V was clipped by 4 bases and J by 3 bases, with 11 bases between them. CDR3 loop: CASSVARGYEQYF. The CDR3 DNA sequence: TGCGCCAGCAGCGTCGCCAGGGGCTACGAGCAGTACTTC.

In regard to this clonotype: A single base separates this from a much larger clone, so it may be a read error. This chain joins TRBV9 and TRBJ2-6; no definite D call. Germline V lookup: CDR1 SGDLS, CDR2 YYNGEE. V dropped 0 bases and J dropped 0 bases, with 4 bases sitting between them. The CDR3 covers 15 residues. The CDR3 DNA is TGTGCCAGCAGCGTAGGGAGCTCTGGGGCCAACGTCCTGACTTTC. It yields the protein CASSVGSSGANVLTF.

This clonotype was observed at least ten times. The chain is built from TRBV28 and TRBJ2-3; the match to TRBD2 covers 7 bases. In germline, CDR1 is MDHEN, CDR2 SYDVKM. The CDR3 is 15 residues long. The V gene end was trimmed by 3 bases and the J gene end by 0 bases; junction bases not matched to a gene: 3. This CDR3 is CASSLASGSTDTQYF. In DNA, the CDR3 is TGTGCCAGCAGTTTGGCTAGCGGTAGCACAGATACGCAGTATTTT.